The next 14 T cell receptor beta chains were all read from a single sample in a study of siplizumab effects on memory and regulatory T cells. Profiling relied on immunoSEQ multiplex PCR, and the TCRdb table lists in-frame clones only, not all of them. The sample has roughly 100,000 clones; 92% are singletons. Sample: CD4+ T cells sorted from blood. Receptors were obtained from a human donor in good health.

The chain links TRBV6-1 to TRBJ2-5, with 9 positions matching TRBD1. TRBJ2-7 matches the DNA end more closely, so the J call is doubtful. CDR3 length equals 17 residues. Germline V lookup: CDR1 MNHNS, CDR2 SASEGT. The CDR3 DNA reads TGTGCCAGCAGTGTCGACTCCTGGGACAGGGTGGGGTACGAGCAGTACTTC. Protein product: CASSVDSWDRVGYEQYF.

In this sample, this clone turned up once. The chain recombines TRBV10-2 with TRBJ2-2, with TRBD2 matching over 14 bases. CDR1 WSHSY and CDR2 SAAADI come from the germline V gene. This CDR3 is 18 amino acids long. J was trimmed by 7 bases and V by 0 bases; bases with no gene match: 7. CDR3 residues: CASSESGTSGSWVGELFF. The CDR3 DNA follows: TGCGCCAGCAGTGAGTCCGGGACTAGCGGGAGCTGGGTCGGGGAGCTGTTTTTT.

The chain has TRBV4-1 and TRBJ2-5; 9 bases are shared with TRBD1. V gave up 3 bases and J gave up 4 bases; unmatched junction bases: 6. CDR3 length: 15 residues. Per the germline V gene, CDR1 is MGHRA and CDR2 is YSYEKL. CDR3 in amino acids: CASSHAGQGIETQYF. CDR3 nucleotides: TGCGCCAGCAGCCACGCGGGACAGGGAATAGAGACCCAGTACTTC.

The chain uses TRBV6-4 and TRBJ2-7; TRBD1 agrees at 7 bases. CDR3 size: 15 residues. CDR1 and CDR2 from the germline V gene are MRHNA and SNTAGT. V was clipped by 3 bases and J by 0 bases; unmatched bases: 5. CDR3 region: CASSEEQGPSYEQYF. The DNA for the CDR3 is TGTGCCAGCAGTGAAGAACAGGGGCCCTCCTACGAGCAGTACTTC.

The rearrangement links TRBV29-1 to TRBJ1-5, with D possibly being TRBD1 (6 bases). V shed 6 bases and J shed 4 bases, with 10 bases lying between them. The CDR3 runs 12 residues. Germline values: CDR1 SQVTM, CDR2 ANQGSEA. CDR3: CSVQTGNQPQHF. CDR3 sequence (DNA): TGCAGCGTCCAAACAGGGAATCAGCCCCAGCATTTT.

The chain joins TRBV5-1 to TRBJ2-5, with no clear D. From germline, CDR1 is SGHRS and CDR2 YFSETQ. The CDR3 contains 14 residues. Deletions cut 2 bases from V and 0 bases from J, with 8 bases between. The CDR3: CASSLYGDQETQYF. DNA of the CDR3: TGCGCCAGCAGCTTATATGGGGACCAAGAGACCCAGTACTTC.

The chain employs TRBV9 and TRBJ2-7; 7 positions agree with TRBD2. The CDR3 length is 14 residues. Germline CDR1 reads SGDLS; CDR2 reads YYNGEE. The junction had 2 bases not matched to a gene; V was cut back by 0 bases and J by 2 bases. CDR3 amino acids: CASSVAGGPYEQYF. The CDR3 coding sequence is TGTGCCAGCAGCGTAGCGGGAGGCCCCTACGAGCAGTACTTC.

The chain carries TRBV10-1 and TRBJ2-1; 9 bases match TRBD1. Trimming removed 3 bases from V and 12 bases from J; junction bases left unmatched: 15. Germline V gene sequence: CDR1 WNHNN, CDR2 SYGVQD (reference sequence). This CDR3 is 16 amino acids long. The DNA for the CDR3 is TGCGCCAGCAGTGACTCGGGACAGGGTACCCCAGGGAGGCAGTTCTTC. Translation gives CASSDSGQGTPGRQFF.

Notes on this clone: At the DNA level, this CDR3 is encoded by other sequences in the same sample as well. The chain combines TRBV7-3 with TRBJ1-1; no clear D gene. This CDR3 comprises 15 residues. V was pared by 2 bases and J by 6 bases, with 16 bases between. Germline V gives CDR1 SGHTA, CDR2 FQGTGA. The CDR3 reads CASSLSRTPVSEAFF. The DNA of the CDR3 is TGTGCCAGCAGCTTATCAAGAACTCCCGTTTCTGAAGCTTTCTTT.

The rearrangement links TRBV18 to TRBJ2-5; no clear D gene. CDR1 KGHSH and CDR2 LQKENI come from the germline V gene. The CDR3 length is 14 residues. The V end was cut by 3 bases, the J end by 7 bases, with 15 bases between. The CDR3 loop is CASSPDRDAGTQYF. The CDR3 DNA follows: TGTGCCAGCTCACCGGACCGCGATGCTGGGACCCAGTACTTC. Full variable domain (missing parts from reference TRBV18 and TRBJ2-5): NAGVMQNPRHLVRRRGQEARLRCSPMKGHSHVYWYRQLPEEGLKFMVYLQKENIIDESGMPKERFSAEFPKEGPSILRIQQVVRGDSAAYFCASSPDRDAGTQYFGPGTRLLVL.

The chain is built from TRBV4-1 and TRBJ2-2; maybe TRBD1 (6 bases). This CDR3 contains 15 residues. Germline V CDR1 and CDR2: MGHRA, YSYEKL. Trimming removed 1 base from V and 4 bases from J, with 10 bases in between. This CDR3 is CASSQGQGLTGELFF. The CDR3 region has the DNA TGCGCCAGCAGCCAAGGTCAGGGGCTCACCGGGGAGCTGTTTTTT.

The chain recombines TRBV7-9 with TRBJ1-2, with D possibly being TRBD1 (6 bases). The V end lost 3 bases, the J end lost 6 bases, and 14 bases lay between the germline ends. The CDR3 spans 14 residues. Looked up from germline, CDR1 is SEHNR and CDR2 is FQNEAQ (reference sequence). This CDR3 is CASSFADRQNGYTF. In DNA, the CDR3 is TGTGCCAGCAGCTTCGCGGACAGACAAAATGGCTACACCTTC.

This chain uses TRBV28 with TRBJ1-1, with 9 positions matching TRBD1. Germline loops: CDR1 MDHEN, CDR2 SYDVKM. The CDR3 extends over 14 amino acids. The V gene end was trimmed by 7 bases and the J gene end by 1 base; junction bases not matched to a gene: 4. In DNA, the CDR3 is TGTGCCAGCATCCTACAGGGGGCGAACACTGAAGCTTTCTTT. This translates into CASILQGANTEAFF.

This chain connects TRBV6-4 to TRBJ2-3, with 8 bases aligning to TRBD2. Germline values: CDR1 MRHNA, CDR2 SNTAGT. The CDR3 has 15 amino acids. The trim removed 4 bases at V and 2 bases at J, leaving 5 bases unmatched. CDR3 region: CASSAGGGNTDTQYF. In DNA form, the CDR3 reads TGTGCCAGCAGTGCCGGCGGGGGGAACACAGATACGCAGTATTTT.